A single sample is the source of the 31 T cell receptor beta chains below, sequenced in a study of cytomegalovirus exposure and HLA in healthy donors. The PCR had 60 Vbeta and 13 Jbeta primers. Sequenced by immunoSEQ multiplex PCR; TCRdb stores in-frame clones only, minus some. This sample's clone table lists 130,000 to 150,000 clones. The sequenced sample was PBMCs. The receptors shown here come from a man aged 35 to 55 in good health and CMV-seronegative.

The rearrangement joins TRBV13 to TRBJ2-1; a weak D match, TRBD2 (5 bases). The ends were cut back, 5 bases at V and 0 bases at J, with 14 bases in the middle. Germline assignment: CDR1 PRHDT and CDR2 FYEKMQ (reference sequence). The CDR3 length is 16 residues. CDR3 residues: CASSATTQSSYNEQFF. The CDR3 bases are TGTGCCAGCAGCGCGACTACACAGAGCTCCTACAATGAGCAGTTCTTC. Looking up the rest from reference TRBV13 and TRBJ2-1 gives the full variable domain: AAGVIQSPRHLIKEKRETATLKCYPIPRHDTVYWYQQGPGQDPQFLISFYEKMQSDKGSIPDRFSAQQFSDYHSELNMSSLELGDSALYFCASSATTQSSYNEQFFGPGTRLTVL.

The rearrangement links TRBV19 to TRBJ1-2; TRBD1 aligns across 7 bases. Per the germline V gene, CDR1 is LNHDA and CDR2 is SQIVND (reference sequence). The length of the CDR3 is 17 residues. The V gene end was trimmed by 6 bases and the J gene end by 0 bases; junction bases not matched to a gene: 13. The CDR3 DNA is TGTGCCAGTAGGGAACCGAGACAGGGCCTAGCTAACTATGGCTACACCTTC. This sequence encodes CASREPRQGLANYGYTF.

This chain joins TRBV2 and TRBJ1-6; D may be TRBD1 (5 bases). The V end was cut by 4 bases, the J end by 11 bases, with 15 bases between. Germline lookup yields CDR1 SNHLY and CDR2 FYNNEI. The CDR3 runs to 14 residues. CDR3 sequence (DNA): TGTGCCAGCAGTGGGGGGGACCCTTTGACACCCCTCCACTTT. It yields the protein CASSGGDPLTPLHF.

The chain combines TRBV5-1 with TRBJ1-4, with D perhaps matching TRBD1 (6 bases). With 1 base removed from V and 8 bases from J, the gap between germline ends came to 12 bases. Germline CDR1 is SGHRS and CDR2 is YFSETQ. The CDR3 has 14 amino acids. The DNA for the CDR3 is TGCGCCAGCAGCTTGCGACAGGTCCCCGAAAAACTGTTTTTT. Residues: CASSLRQVPEKLFF.

CDR3 coding DNA: TGTGCCAGCAGCTCCAGGTCCGGACAGGGTATCCACGAGCAGTACTTC. It specifies CASSSRSGQGIHEQYF. The rearrangement links TRBV11-2 to TRBJ2-7; 8 bases align to TRBD1. The CDR3 runs to 16 residues. Germline V CDR1 and CDR2: SGHAT, FQNNGV. Losses at the gene ends were 4 bases for V and 5 bases for J; bases not matched to a gene: 13.

The gene calls are TRBV6-1 and TRBJ2-5; 9 nucleotides align to TRBD1. The trim removed 4 bases at V and 5 bases at J, leaving 5 bases unmatched. The CDR3 length is 14 residues. Per germline, CDR1 MNHNS and CDR2 SASEGT. This CDR3 is CASSGQGGQETQYF. The CDR3 DNA reads TGTGCCAGCAGTGGACAGGGGGGACAGGAGACCCAGTACTTC.

V is TRBV7-9 and J is TRBJ1-2; D remains unclear. Germline V gives CDR1 SEHNR, CDR2 FQNEAQ (reference sequence). The V and J ends lost 5 bases and 4 bases respectively, with 20 bases between them. The CDR3 has 16 residues. This CDR3 reads CASSGVESVYPYGYTF. The CDR3 DNA follows: TGTGCCAGCAGCGGAGTTGAAAGTGTATATCCCTATGGCTACACCTTC.

The V call is TRBV19, the J call TRBJ2-2, with 8 bases identical to TRBD1. V lost 7 bases, J lost 4 bases, and 8 bases stayed unmatched. The CDR3 extends over 15 amino acids. Germline V gives CDR1 LNHDA, CDR2 SQIVND (reference sequence). CDR3 protein: CASTDRGRGTGELFF. CDR3 DNA sequence: TGTGCCAGTACCGACAGGGGAAGGGGCACCGGGGAGCTGTTTTTT.

The chain couples TRBV7-9 to TRBJ2-7, with D unclear. CDR1 and CDR2 (germline): SEHNR, FQNEAQ (reference sequence). V lost 5 bases and J 5 bases, leaving 10 bases between the germline ends. This CDR3 has 12 amino acids. CDR3 DNA sequence: TGTGCCAGCAGCGTACCTACCGACGAGCAGTACTTC. It encodes CASSVPTDEQYF. The full variable domain, with the rest looked up from reference TRBV7-9 and TRBJ2-7, is DTGVSQNPRHKITKRGQNVTFRCDPISEHNRLYWYRQTLGQGPEFLTYFQNEAQLEKSRLLSDRFSAERPKGSFSTLEIQRTEQGDSAMYLCASSVPTDEQYFGPGTRLTVT.

The chain uses TRBV18 and TRBJ2-2, with D hard to call. Trimming shortened V by 1 base and J by 1 base, and 10 bases separated the two germline ends. The CDR3 spans 16 residues. The V gene's germline CDR1 is KGHSH and CDR2 LQKENI. CDR3 residues: CASSPRALGNTGELFF. The CDR3 DNA reads as TGTGCCAGCTCACCACGGGCCCTTGGGAACACCGGGGAGCTGTTTTTT. Full variable domain (rest looked up from reference TRBV18 and TRBJ2-2): NAGVMQNPRHLVRRRGQEARLRCSPMKGHSHVYWYRQLPEEGLKFMVYLQKENIIDESGMPKERFSAEFPKEGPSILRIQQVVRGDSAAYFCASSPRALGNTGELFFGEGSRLTVL.

The J gene is TRBJ1-1, the V gene TRBV29-1; 9 bases are a match to TRBD1. V gave up 7 bases and J gave up 6 bases; unmatched junction bases: 6. The CDR3 runs 12 residues. Germline loops: CDR1 SQVTM, CDR2 ANQGSEA. The CDR3 sequence is CSACWDRAEAFF. CDR3 bases: TGCAGCGCCTGTTGGGACAGGGCTGAAGCTTTCTTT.

The rearrangement links TRBV19 to TRBJ2-7; the match to TRBD1 covers 7 bases. Trimming at V came to 7 bases and at J to 2 bases, leaving 8 bases not matched to a gene. Germline lookup yields CDR1 LNHDA and CDR2 SQIVND (reference sequence). The CDR3 runs 14 residues. The CDR3 region has the DNA TGTGCCAGTAATCCGACAGGGAACCCCTACGAGCAGTACTTC. Encoded protein: CASNPTGNPYEQYF.

This chain connects TRBV20-1 to TRBJ2-1; no firm D call. Germline V gene sequence: CDR1 DFQATT, CDR2 SNEGSKA (reference sequence). The CDR3 consists of 11 residues. V lost 5 bases, J lost 4 bases, and 6 bases lay in between. CDR3 in amino acids: CSAGAYNEQFF. CDR3 DNA sequence: TGCAGTGCTGGAGCATACAATGAGCAGTTCTTC.

The V call is TRBV7-2, the J call TRBJ2-3; D unresolved. Germline V CDR1 and CDR2: SGHTA, FQGNSA. This CDR3 spans 15 amino acids. Trimming took off 1 base at V and 6 bases at J, with 14 bases between the two ends. The CDR3 loop reads CASSLETILGDTQYF. DNA for the CDR3: TGTGCCAGCAGCTTAGAGACGATCCTCGGGGATACGCAGTATTTT.

The chain recombines TRBV13 with TRBJ1-5; D is unresolved. This CDR3 region has 13 residues. V lost 5 bases to trimming and J lost 7 bases, with 12 bases between them. CDR1 and CDR2 (germline): PRHDT, FYEKMQ (reference sequence). Here the CDR3 reads CASSQSRYQPQHF. In DNA, the CDR3 is TGTGCCAGCAGCCAATCGCGGTACCAGCCCCAGCATTTT.

V is TRBV9 and J is TRBJ1-1; D might be TRBD1 (5 bases). Trimming cost V 7 bases and J 1 base, with 14 bases left between them. The CDR3 runs to 14 residues. Germline assignment: CDR1 SGDLS and CDR2 YYNGEE. The CDR3 here is CASQPPGQNTEAFF. The DNA for the CDR3 is TGTGCCAGCCAACCCCCCGGACAGAACACTGAAGCTTTCTTT.

This chain joins TRBV9 and TRBJ1-1, with 7 bases aligning to TRBD1. V was pared by 4 bases and J by 10 bases, with 10 bases of the junction left unmatched. The germline V gene has CDR1 SGDLS and CDR2 YYNGEE. The CDR3 runs to 13 residues. The CDR3 sequence is CASSYTGTEGAFF. The CDR3 nucleotides are TGTGCCAGCAGCTATACCGGGACAGAGGGAGCTTTCTTT. The whole variable domain, remainder taken from reference TRBV9 and TRBJ1-1, is DSGVTQTPKHLITATGQRVTLRCSPRSGDLSVYWYQQSLDQGLQFLIQYYNGEERAKGNILERFSAQQFPDLHSELNLSSLELGDSALYFCASSYTGTEGAFFGQGTRLTVV.

V usage is TRBV19 and J usage is TRBJ1-2, with 8 nucleotides matching TRBD1. The CDR3 sequence is 13 residues long. Trimming took 3 bases from V and 7 from J; bases not matched to a gene: 4. The germline gives CDR1 LNHDA, CDR2 SQIVND (reference sequence). The CDR3 DNA reads TGTGCCAGTAGTATTACGGACAGGGCTGGCTACACCTTC. The encoded protein is CASSITDRAGYTF. The variable domain in full, completed from reference TRBV19 and TRBJ1-2, reads DGGITQSPKYLFRKEGQNVTLSCEQNLNHDAMYWYRQDPGQGLRLIYYSQIVNDFQKGDIAEGYSVSREKKESFPLTVTSAQKNPTAFYLCASSITDRAGYTFGSGTRLTVV.

V is TRBV4-1 and J is TRBJ2-3; D call uncertain. The CDR3 contains 15 residues. The germline V gene has CDR1 MGHRA and CDR2 YSYEKL. The V end was cut by 1 base, the J end by 5 bases, with 13 bases between. The CDR3 DNA is TGCGCCAGCAGCCAAGCGAGACTCGGATTAGATACGCAGTATTTT. It specifies CASSQARLGLDTQYF.

The V call is TRBV5-4, the J call TRBJ1-1; tentative D call: TRBD1 (6 bases). The CDR3 extends over 14 amino acids. The ends were cut back, 5 bases at V and 3 bases at J, with 14 bases in the middle. The germline gives CDR1 SGHNT, CDR2 YYREEE (reference sequence). The CDR3 DNA is TGTGCCAGCAGACCCCCGGGGGGGCACACTGAAGCTTTCTTT. Protein: CASRPPGGHTEAFF.

The rearrangement joins TRBV2 to TRBJ2-2; 8 bases align to TRBD1. This CDR3 region has 13 residues. CDR1 is SNHLY, CDR2 FYNNEI, per germline. V shed 5 bases and J 6 bases; nucleotides not matched to a gene: 2. CDR3 bases: TGTGCCAGCAGTCGACAGGGGTCCGGGGAGCTGTTTTTT. Translating it yields CASSRQGSGELFF.

The rearrangement links TRBV7-2 to TRBJ1-1, with D uncertain. Trimming stripped 6 bases from V and 0 bases from J, with 5 bases between. Germline V gene data show CDR1 as SGHTA and CDR2 as FQGNSA. The CDR3 covers 12 residues. CDR3 loop: CASSPVNTEAFF. The DNA for the CDR3 is TGTGCCAGCAGTCCGGTGAACACTGAAGCTTTCTTT.

The chain links TRBV11-2 to TRBJ2-5, with 7 nucleotides matching TRBD2. Unmatched junction bases numbered 10, after V lost 2 bases and J lost 1 base. The CDR3 has 17 amino acids. Germline CDR1 SGHAT, CDR2 FQNNGV. The DNA of the CDR3 is TGTGCCAGCAGCTTAAAGTTCCCGGGGGGTACCCAAGAGACCCAGTACTTC. Translation: CASSLKFPGGTQETQYF.

The CDR3 nucleotides read TGTGCCAGCAGCTTAACGGGGGGGAACACAGATACGCAGTATTTT. This codes for CASSLTGGNTDTQYF. J is TRBJ2-3 and V is TRBV7-3, with 7 bases matching TRBD2. Germline V lookup: CDR1 SGHTA, CDR2 FQGTGA. The CDR3 contains 15 residues. Trimming cost V 0 bases and J 2 bases; bases outside gene matches: 2.

The V and J genes are TRBV28 and TRBJ2-7, with 10 positions matching TRBD1. Germline CDR1 reads MDHEN; CDR2 reads SYDVKM. The junction had 5 bases not matched to a gene; V was cut back by 6 bases and J by 3 bases. This CDR3 contains 14 residues. As DNA, the CDR3 is TGTGCCAGCAGGCGACAGGGGGCCGTCTACGAGCAGTACTTC. Translated: CASRRQGAVYEQYF. Supplemented by reference TRBV28 and TRBJ2-7, the full variable domain reads DVKVTQSSRYLVKRTGEKVFLECVQDMDHENMFWYRQDPGLGLRLIYFSYDVKMKEKGDIPEGYSVSREKKERFSLILESASTNQTSMYLCASRRQGAVYEQYFGPGTRLTVT.

J is TRBJ2-2 and V is TRBV6-6; TRBD2 agrees at 9 bases. Losses at the gene ends were 2 bases for V and 5 bases for J; bases not matched to a gene: 3. The germline gives CDR1 MNHNY, CDR2 SVGAGI (reference sequence). The CDR3 loop spans 15 amino acids. CDR3 residues: CASSYLAGKTGELFF. The CDR3 DNA is TGTGCCAGCAGTTACCTAGCGGGGAAAACCGGGGAGCTGTTTTTT.

The rearrangement uses TRBV4-1 and TRBJ2-1, with a tentative D call TRBD1 (6 bases). CDR3 size: 16 residues. Trimming pared 0 bases from V and 5 bases from J, leaving 14 bases between. The germline CDR1 and CDR2 sequences are MGHRA and YSYEKL. The CDR3 bases are TGCGCCAGCAGCCAAGATCCAGGGGCCTCAAACAATGAGCAGTTCTTC. Its protein is CASSQDPGASNNEQFF.

V gene TRBV7-2 combines with J gene TRBJ1-2; weak D call: TRBD1 (6 bases). CDR1 and CDR2 (germline): SGHTA, FQGNSA. V was cut by 1 base and J by 4 bases, with 10 bases left in between. This CDR3 has 14 residues. The CDR3 DNA reads as TGTGCCAGCAGCTTAGGGGGGGGCCCCTATGGCTACACCTTC. It encodes CASSLGGGPYGYTF.

The rearrangement links TRBV2 to TRBJ1-1; the match to TRBD1 covers 7 bases. The germline CDR1 and CDR2 sequences are SNHLY and FYNNEI. Trimming removed 8 bases from V and 0 bases from J; junction bases left unmatched: 6. This CDR3 is built from 14 residues. CDR3 loop: CASSFGQVNTEAFF. The CDR3 DNA reads TGTGCCAGCTCATTTGGACAGGTGAACACTGAAGCTTTCTTT.

V is TRBV5-6 and J is TRBJ2-7; perhaps TRBD1 as D (6 bases). CDR1 is SGHDT and CDR2 is YYEEEE in the germline V gene. CDR3 length: 14 residues. V was pared by 0 bases and J by 0 bases, with 7 bases between. CDR3 DNA sequence: TGTGCCAGCAGCTTGGGGGACATCTCCTACGAGCAGTACTTC. Protein sequence: CASSLGDISYEQYF.

The V and J genes are TRBV19 and TRBJ1-6; tentatively, D is TRBD1 (5 bases). The CDR3 totals 16 residues. Germline V lookup: CDR1 LNHDA, CDR2 SQIVND (reference sequence). Trimming shortened V by 3 bases and J by 0 bases, and 9 bases separated the two germline ends. CDR3 residues: CASSIGGSSYNSPLHF. The CDR3 DNA reads as TGTGCCAGTAGTATCGGGGGAAGCTCCTATAATTCACCCCTCCACTTT.